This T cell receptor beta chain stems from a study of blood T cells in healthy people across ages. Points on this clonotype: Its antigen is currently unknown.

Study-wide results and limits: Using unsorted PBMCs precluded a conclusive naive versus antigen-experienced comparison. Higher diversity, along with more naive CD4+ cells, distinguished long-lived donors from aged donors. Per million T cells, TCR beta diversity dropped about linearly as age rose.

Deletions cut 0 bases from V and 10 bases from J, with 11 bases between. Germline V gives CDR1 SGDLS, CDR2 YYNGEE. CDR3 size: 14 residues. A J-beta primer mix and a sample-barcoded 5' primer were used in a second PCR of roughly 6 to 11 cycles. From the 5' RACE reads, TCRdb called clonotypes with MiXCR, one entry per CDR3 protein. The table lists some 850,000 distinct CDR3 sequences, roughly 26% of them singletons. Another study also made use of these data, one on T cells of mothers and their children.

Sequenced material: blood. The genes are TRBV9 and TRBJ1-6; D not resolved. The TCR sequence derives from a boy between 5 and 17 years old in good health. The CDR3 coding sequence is TGTGCCAGCAGCGTAGCGGGGTTGAAATCACCCCTCCACTTT. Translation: CASSVAGLKSPLHF.